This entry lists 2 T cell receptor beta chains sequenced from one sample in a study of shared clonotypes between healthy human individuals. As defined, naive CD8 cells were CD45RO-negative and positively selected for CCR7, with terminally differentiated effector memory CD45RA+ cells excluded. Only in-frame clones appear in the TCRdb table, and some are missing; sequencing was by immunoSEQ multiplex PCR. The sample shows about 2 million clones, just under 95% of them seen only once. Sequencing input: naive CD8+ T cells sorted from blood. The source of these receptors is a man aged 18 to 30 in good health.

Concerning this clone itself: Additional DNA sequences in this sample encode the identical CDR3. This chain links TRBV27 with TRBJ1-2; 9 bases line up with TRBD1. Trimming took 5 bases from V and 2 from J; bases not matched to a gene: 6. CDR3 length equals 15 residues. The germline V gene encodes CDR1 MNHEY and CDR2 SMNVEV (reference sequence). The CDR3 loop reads CASSPGTGINYGYTF. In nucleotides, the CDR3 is TGTGCCAGCAGTCCAGGGACAGGGATAAACTATGGCTACACCTTC.

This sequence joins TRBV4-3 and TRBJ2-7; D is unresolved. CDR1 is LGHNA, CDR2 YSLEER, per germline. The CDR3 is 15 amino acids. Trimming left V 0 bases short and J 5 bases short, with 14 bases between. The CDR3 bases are TGCGCCAGCAGCCAAGATACCCTCATGAAGGACGAGCAGTACTTC. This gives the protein CASSQDTLMKDEQYF.